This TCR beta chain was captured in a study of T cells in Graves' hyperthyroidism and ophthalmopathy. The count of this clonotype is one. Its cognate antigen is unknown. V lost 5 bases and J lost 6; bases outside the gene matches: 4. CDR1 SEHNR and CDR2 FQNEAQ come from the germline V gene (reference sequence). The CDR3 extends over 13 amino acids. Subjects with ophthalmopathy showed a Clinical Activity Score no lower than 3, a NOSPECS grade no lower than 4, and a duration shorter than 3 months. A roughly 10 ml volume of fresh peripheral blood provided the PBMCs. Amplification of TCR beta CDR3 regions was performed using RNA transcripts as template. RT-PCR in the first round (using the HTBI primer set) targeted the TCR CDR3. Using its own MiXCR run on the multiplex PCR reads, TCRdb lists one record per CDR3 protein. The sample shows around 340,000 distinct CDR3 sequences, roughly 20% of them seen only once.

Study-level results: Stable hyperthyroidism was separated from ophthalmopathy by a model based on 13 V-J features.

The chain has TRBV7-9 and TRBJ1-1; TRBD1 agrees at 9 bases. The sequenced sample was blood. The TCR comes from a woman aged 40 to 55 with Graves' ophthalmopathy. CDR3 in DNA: TGTGCCAGCAGCCCTACAGGGGGCTCTGAAGCTTTCTTT. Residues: CASSPTGGSEAFF. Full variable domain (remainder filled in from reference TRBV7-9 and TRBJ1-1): DTGVSQNPRHKITKRGQNVTFRCDPISEHNRLYWYRQTLGQGPEFLTYFQNEAQLEKSRLLSDRFSAERPKGSFSTLEIQRTEQGDSAMYLCASSPTGGSEAFFGQGTRLTVV.